This T cell receptor (beta chain) was obtained from a study of blood T cell repertoires in COVID-19 (dated by TCRdb to about 2020). About the study as a whole: Collaborator samples came from the United States, Italy and Spain and covered acute and convalescent phases of COVID-19. The prospective study material was composed of cDNA or gDNA derived from T cells, B-cell-depleted T cells, or PBMCs. Deeply sampled blood TCRbeta repertoires from subjects exposed to, actively infected with, or recovered from COVID-19 were included in the dataset. The repertoires were made available in a free public database intended to serve as a resource for research on the immune response to SARS-CoV-2. Samples were obtained from the ongoing ImmuneRACE study (first 160 participants) and from 950 to 1,500 subjects provided by 6 global collaborators. Nearly every sample came with metadata listing a de-identified subject ID, COVID-19 status, age in years and sex. Where available, HLA class I and class II types were taken from metadata supplied by the sample provider and were not determined by assay-based typing.

Here is what the overall study found, with its caveats: Clinical and demographic metadata were provided uncurated, with the amount varying by source and participant.

TCRbeta CDR3 regions were amplified from genomic DNA using the immunoSEQ Assay, a bias-controlled multiplex PCR. The authors' pipeline ran thus. The number of nucleated cells in each sample was estimated from the amplification of reference gene primers within the assay. To quantify the absolute abundance of each unique TCRbeta CDR3 rearrangement, sequence reads were collapsed and filtered. For each sample, productive Simpson clonality was calculated by taking the square root of Simpson's diversity index across productive rearrangements. TCRdb limited this immuneACCESS table to in-frame rearrangements with V and J called. A share of clones is missing; checked studies link under half to unresolved V genes, and the rest is unexplained. That table gives V, J and clone size, and the DNA gave D and trimming. The sample table holds approximately 160,000 clones, of which about 85% were seen once. The ten largest clonotypes hold 1% to 1.5% of the sample.

Regarding this clone: What this receptor recognizes is not known. Base qualities were left out, and no much larger clone turns up one base away.

From the cysteine up to the phenylalanine, the CDR3 has a length of 14 residues. Only CDR3 DNA remains: 42 bases, in frame from the first base. Reading the germline V gene gives CDR1 SGHVS and CDR2 FQNEAQ. Trimming takes 4 bases from V and 0 bases from J, and the germline ends sit 7 bases apart. A second Seattle source provided samples from volunteer blood donors who had recovered from COVID-19. The collaborating institutions used their own protocols to collect whole blood in K2EDTA tubes. For TCRbeta analysis, collaborators shipped samples in one of three forms: frozen whole blood, isolated PBMCs, or DNA extracted from either of those sample types.

The chain is encoded by TRBV7-8 joined to TRBJ2-1; no D gene call is confident. The TCR comes from a man in his sixties who had recovered from COVID-19. The sequencing sample was made of peripheral blood. The nucleotides read TGTGCCAGCAGCTCCCAAAACTCCTACAATGAGCAGTTCTTC. Translated, this is CASSSQNSYNEQFF. Reference TRBV7-8 and TRBJ2-1 proteins supply the regions before and after the CDR3; the full variable domain is: GAGVSQSPRYKVAKRGQDVALRCDPISGHVSLFWYQQALGQGPEFLTYFQNEAQLDKSGLPSDRFFAERPEGSVSTLKIQRTQQEDSAVYLCASSSQNSYNEQFFGPGTRLTVL.